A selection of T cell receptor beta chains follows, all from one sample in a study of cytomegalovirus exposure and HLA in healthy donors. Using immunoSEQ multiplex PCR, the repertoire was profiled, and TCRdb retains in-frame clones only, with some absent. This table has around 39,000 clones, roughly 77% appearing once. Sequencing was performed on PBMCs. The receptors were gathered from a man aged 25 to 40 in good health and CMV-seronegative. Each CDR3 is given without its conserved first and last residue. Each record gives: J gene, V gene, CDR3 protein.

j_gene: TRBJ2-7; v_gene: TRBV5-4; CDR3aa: ASSDRAYEQY
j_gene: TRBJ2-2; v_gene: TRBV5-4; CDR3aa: ASSLGQHTGELF
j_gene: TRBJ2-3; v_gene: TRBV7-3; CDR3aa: ASSPMPADTQY
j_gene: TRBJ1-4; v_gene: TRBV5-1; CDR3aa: ASSPGHRNEKLF
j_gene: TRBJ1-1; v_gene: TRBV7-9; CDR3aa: ASSPDLGQGNTEAF
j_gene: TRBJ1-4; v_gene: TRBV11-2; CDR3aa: ASSRRALQAATNEKLF
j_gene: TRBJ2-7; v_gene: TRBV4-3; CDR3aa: ASSQHKSGTSGIYEQY
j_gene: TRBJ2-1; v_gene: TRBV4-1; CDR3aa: ASSQEFPDRAPNEQF
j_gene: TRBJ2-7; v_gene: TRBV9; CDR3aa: ASSVDRESYEQY
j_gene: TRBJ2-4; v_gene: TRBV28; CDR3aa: ASSSPVNIQY
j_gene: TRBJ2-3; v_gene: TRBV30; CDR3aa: AWSVSPWREASTDTQY
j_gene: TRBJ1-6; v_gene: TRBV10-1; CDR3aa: AIPPGQGNSPLH
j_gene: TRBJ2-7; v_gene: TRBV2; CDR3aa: ATKTGFYEQY
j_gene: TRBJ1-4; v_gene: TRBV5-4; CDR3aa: ASSLGGTGNEKLF
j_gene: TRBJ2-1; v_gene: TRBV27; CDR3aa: AGSPLAGGLSYNEQF
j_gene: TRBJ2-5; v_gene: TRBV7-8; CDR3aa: ASINEGGAWETQY
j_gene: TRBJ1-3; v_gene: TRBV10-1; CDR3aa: ASARGQNSGNTIY
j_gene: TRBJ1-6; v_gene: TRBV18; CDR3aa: ASSPEGQGSPLH
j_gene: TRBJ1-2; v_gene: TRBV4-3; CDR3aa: ASSQDLSGWLKGYT
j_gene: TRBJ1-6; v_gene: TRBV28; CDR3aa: ASRLGTGGNSPLH
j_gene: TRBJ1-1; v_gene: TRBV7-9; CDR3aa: SSSPSRGLVRTEAF
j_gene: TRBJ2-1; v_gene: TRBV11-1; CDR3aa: ASSLAWLTSGSSYNEQF
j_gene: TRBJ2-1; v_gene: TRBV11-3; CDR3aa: ASSLTTDNEQF
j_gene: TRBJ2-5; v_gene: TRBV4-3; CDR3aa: ASSRGTSGRMETQY
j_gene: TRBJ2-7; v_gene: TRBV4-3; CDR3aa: ASSQWTNRYEQY
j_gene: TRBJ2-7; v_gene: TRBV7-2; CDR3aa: ASSPLGLAAEQY
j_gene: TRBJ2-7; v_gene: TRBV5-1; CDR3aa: ASSFRTSVYEQY
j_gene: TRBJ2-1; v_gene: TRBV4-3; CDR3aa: ASSQEPPSGRADEQF
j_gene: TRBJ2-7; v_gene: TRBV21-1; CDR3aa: ASSGGTGKHEQY
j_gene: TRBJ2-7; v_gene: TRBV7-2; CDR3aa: ASSPRPGHLSYEQY
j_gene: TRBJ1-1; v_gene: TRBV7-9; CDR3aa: ASRGPGTGGTEAF
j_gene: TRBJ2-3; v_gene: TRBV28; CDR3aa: ASSLFGGTDTQY
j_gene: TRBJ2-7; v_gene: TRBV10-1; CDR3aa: ASKLPGLSYEQY
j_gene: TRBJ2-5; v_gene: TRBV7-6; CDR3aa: ASTVNGGLETQY
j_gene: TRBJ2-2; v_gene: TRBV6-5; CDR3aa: ASSRLAGELF
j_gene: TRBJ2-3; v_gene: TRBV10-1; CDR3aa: ASSDISSGRAEAPPDTQY
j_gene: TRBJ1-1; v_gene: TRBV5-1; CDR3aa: ASSVTAANTEAF
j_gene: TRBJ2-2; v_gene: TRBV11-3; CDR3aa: ASSPRGWAGELF
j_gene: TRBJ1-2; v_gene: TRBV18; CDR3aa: ASSNDRKPLNYGYT
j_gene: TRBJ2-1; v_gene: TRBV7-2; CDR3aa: ASSPTGTSGTSEQF
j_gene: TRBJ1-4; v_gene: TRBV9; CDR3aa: ASSVGDTWDEKLF
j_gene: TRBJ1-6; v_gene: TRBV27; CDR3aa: ASSWEVSGQYNSPLH
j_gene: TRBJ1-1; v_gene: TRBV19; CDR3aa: ASSIRGQGSYGNTEAF
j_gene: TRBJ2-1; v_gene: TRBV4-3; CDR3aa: ASSRLAENYNEQF
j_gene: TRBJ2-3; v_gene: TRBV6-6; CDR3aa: ASSYSAGRGTDTQY
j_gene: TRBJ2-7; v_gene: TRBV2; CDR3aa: ASSEPAGGPHEQY
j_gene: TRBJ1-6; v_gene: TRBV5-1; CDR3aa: ASSPGQADSPLH
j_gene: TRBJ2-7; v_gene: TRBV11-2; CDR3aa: ASGTPRIGLAGEYEQY
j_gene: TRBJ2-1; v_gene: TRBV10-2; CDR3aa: ASSVTSGHNEQF
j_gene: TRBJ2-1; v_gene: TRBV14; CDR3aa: ASSQMTGGEQF